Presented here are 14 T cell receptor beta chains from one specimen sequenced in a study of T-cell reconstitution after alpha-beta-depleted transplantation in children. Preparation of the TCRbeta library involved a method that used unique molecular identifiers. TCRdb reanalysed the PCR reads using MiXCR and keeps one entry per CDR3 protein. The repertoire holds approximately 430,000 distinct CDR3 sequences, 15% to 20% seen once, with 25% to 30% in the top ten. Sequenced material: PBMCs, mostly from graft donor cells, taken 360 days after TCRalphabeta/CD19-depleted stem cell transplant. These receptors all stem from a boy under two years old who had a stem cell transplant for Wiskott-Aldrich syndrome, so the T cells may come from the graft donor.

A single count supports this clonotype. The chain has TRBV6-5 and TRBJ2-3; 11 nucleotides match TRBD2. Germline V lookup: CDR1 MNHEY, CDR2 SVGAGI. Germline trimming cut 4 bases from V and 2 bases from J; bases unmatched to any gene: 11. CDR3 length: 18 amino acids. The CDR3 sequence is CASSSSQLGLAVTDTQYF. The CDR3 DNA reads TGTGCCAGCAGTTCCTCCCAACTGGGACTAGCGGTCACAGATACGCAGTATTTT.

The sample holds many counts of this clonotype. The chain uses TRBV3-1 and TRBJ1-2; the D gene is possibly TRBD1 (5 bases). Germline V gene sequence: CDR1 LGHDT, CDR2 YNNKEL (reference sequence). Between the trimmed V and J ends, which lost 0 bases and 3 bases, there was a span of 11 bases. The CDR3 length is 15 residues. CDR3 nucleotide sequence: TGTGCCAGCAGCCAAGATGGGGCTCTCCACTATGGCTACACCTTC. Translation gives CASSQDGALHYGYTF. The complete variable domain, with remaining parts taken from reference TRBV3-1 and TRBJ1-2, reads DTAVSQTPKYLVTQMGNDKSIKCEQNLGHDTMYWYKQDSKKFLKIMFSYNNKELIINETVPNRFSPKSPDKAHLNLHINSLELGDSAVYFCASSQDGALHYGYTFGSGTRLTVV.

The CDR3 spells CASSVRERTEAFF. The CDR3 DNA is TGTGCCAGCAGCGTAAGGGAGAGGACTGAAGCTTTCTTT. This chain links TRBV9 with TRBJ1-1; D remains unclear. CDR3 length: 13 residues. CDR1 and CDR2 from the germline V gene are SGDLS and YYNGEE. V lost 1 base and J lost 5, with 9 bases in between.

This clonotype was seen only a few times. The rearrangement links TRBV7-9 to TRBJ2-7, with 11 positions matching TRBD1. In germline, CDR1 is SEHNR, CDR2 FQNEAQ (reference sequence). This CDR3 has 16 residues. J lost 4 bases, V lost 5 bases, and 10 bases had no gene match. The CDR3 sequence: CASSPRTGGRLYEQYF. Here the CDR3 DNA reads TGTGCCAGCAGCCCGAGGACAGGGGGCCGTTTATACGAGCAGTACTTC.

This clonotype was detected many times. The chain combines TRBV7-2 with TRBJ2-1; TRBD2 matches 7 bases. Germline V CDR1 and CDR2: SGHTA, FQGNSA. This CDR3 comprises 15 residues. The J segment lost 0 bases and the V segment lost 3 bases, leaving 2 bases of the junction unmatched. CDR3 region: CASSFSSGSYNEQFF. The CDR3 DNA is TGTGCCAGCAGCTTCTCTAGCGGCTCCTACAATGAGCAGTTCTTC.

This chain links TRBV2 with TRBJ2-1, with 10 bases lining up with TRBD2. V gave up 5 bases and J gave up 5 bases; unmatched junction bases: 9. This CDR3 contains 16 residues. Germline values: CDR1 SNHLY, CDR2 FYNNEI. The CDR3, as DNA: TGTGCCAGCAGTCTCCGCTCTGGACTAGCGGACAATGAGCAGTTCTTC. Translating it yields CASSLRSGLADNEQFF.

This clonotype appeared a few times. As DNA, the CDR3 is TGCGCCAGCAGCTTGGTAGTGAGGGGACCCTACAATGAGCAGTTCTTC. Encoded protein: CASSLVVRGPYNEQFF. The chain joins TRBV5-1 to TRBJ2-1, with D perhaps assigned TRBD1 or TRBD2 (5 bases each). The CDR3 covers 16 residues. Germline-derived CDR1 and CDR2 are SGHRS and YFSETQ. V lost 0 bases and J 2 bases, leaving 12 bases between the germline ends. Supplemented by reference TRBV5-1 and TRBJ2-1, the full variable domain reads KAGVTQTPRYLIKTRGQQVTLSCSPISGHRSVSWYQQTPGQGLQFLFEYFSETQRNKGNFPGRFSGRQFSNSRSEMNVSTLELGDSALYLCASSLVVRGPYNEQFFGPGTRLTVL.

The CDR3 loop reads CASSQLAGVSTDTQYF. The CDR3 nucleotides read TGCGCCAGCAGCCAGCTAGCGGGTGTATCCACAGATACGCAGTATTTT. This rearrangement joins TRBV4-3 to TRBJ2-3; 8 bases are shared with TRBD2. The CDR3 totals 16 residues. With 3 bases clipped from V and 2 bases from J, the junction kept 7 bases outside the gene matches. The germline V gene has CDR1 LGHNA and CDR2 YSLEER.

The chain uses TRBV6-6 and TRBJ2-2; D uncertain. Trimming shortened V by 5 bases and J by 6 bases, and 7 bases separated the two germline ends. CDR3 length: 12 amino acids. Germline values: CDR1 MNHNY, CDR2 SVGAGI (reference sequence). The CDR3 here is CASSGLPGELFF. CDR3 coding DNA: TGTGCCAGCAGTGGGCTACCCGGGGAGCTGTTTTTT.

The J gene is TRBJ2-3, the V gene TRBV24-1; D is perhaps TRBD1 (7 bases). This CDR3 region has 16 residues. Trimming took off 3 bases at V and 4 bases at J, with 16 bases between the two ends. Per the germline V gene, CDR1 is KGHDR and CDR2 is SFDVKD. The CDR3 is CATSDPQTGEADTQYF. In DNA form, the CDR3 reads TGTGCCACCAGTGATCCGCAAACAGGGGAGGCAGATACGCAGTATTTT.

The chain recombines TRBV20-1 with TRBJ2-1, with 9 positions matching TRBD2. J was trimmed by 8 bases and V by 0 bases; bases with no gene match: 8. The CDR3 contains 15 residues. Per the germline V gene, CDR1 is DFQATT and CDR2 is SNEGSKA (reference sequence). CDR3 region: CSARDLAGIRDEQFF. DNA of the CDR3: TGCAGTGCTAGAGATCTAGCGGGAATTAGGGATGAGCAGTTCTTC.

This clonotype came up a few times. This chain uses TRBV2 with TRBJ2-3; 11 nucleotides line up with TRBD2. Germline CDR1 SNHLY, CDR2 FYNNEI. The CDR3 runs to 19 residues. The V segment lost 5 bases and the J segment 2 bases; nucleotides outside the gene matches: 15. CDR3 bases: TGTGCCAGCAGTTCCCTTCTCGGCCGACTAGCGGGGACCACAGATACGCAGTATTTT. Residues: CASSSLLGRLAGTTDTQYF. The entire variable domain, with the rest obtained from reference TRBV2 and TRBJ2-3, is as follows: EPEVTQTPSHQVTQMGQEVILRCVPISNHLYFYWYRQILGQKVEFLVSFYNNEISEKSEIFDDQFSVERPDGSNFTLKIRSTKLEDSAMYFCASSSLLGRLAGTTDTQYFGPGTRLTVL.

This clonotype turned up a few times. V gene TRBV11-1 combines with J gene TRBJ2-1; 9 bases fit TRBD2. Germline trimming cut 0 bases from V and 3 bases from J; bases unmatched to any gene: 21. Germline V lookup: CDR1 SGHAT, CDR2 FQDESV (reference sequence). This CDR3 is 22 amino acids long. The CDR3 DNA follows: TGTGCCAGCAGCTTAGCGGAATTTATTGTCAGTCGCGGGAGGGCCTTCTACAATGAGCAGTTCTTC. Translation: CASSLAEFIVSRGRAFYNEQFF.

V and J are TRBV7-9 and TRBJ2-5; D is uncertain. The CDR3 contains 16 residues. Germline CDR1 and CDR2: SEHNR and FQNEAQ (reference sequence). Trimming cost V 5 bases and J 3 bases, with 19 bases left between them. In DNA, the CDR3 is TGTGCCAGCAGCCCCCGTTGGAGTTTTGGAGAAGAGACCCAGTACTTC. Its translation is CASSPRWSFGEETQYF. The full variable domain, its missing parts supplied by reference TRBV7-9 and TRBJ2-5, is DTGVSQNPRHKITKRGQNVTFRCDPISEHNRLYWYRQTLGQGPEFLTYFQNEAQLEKSRLLSDRFSAERPKGSFSTLEIQRTEQGDSAMYLCASSPRWSFGEETQYFGPGTRLLVL.